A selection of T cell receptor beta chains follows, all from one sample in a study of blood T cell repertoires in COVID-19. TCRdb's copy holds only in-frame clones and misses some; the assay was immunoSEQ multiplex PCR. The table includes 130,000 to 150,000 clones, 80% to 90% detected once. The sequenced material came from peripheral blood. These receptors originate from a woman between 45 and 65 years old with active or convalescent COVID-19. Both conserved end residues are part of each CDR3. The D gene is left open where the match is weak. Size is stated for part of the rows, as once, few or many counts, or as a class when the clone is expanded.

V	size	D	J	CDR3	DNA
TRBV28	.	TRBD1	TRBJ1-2	CASRPTRQGGYGYTF	TGTGCCAGCAGGCCAACCCGACAGGGGGGCTATGGCTACACCTTC
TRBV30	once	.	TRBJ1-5	CAWSSTDISQHF	TGTGCCTGGAGTAGCACTGATATTTCCCAGCATTTT
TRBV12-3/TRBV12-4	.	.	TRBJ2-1	CASRGATYNEQFF	TGTGCCAGCAGAGGGGCCACCTACAATGAGCAGTTCTTC
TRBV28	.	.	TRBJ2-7	CASSLAQGEQYF	TGTGCCAGCAGTTTAGCCCAGGGCGAGCAGTACTTC
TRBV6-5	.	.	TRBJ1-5	CASKRGRVKDQPQHF	TGTGCCAGCAAGCGGGGCAGGGTAAAGGATCAGCCCCAGCATTTT
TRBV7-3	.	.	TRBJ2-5	CASSLRREETQYF	TGTGCCAGCAGCTTACGGCGGGAAGAGACCCAGTACTTC
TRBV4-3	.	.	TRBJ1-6	CASSQDWEQGPNSPLHF	TGCGCCAGCAGCCAAGATTGGGAACAGGGACCAAATTCACCCCTCCACTTT
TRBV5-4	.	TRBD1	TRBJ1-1	CASSFPGQANTEAFF	TGTGCCAGCAGCTTCCCCGGACAGGCGAACACTGAAGCTTTCTTT
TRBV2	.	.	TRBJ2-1	CASSSSPNEQFF	TGTGCCAGCAGTTCGTCCCCCAATGAGCAGTTCTTC
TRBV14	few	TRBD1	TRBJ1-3	CASSHQQGAAGNTIYF	TGTGCCAGCAGCCATCAACAGGGGGCTGCTGGAAACACCATATATTTT
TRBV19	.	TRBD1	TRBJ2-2	CASSGSGGPGELFF	TGTGCCAGTAGTGGCTCAGGGGGCCCCGGGGAGCTGTTTTTT
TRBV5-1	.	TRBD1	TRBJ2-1	CASTAGGGEQFF	TGCGCCAGCACAGCAGGGGGCGGTGAGCAGTTCTTC
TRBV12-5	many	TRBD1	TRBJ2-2	CASGLTRTGAGELFF	TGTGCTAGTGGTTTGACCCGGACAGGGGCCGGGGAGCTGTTTTTT
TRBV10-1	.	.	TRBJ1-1	CASTRTNAGASHTEAFF	TGCGCCAGCACTCGGACGAATGCAGGGGCTAGCCACACTGAAGCTTTCTTT
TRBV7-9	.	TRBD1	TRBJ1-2	CASSGTGGRPMWGYTF	TGTGCCAGCAGCGGGACAGGGGGACGCCCCATGTGGGGCTACACCTTC
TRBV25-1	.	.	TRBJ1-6	CASSDSGGSYNSPLHF	TGTGCCAGCAGTGATTCGGGGGGCTCCTATAATTCACCCCTCCACTTT
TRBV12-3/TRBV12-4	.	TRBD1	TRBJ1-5	CASRGTGDQPQHF	TGTGCCAGCAGAGGGACAGGGGATCAGCCCCAGCATTTT
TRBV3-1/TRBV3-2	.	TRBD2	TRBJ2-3	CASSQALAGGPRDTQYF	TGTGCCAGCAGCCAAGCTCTAGCGGGAGGGCCAAGAGATACGCAGTATTTT
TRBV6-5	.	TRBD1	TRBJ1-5	CASSSGTGGFQPQHF	TGTGCCAGCAGTTCAGGGACAGGGGGCTTTCAGCCCCAGCATTTT
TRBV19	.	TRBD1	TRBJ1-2	CASSIGRVDRGDYGYTF	TGTGCCAGTAGTATTGGACGGGTCGACAGGGGAGACTATGGCTACACCTTC
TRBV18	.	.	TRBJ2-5	CASSPPPGRETQYF	TGTGCCAGCTCACCCCCACCAGGGCGGGAGACCCAGTACTTC
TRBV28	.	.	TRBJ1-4	CASSTPPGGGAANEKLFF	TGTGCCAGCAGTACCCCGCCCGGGGGAGGGGCCGCTAATGAAAAACTGTTTTTT
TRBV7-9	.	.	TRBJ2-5	CASSLGAETQYF	TGTGCCAGCAGCTTAGGAGCAGAGACCCAGTACTTC
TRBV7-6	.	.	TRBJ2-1	CASSLGRNNLYNEQFF	TGTGCCAGCAGCTTGGGGCGGAACAACCTTTACAATGAGCAGTTCTTC
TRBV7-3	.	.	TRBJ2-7	CASSLAGISYEQYF	TGTGCCAGCAGCTTAGCAGGTATCTCCTACGAGCAGTACTTC
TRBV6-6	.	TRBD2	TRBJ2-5	CASSSTSVGETQYF	TGTGCCAGCAGTTCCACTAGCGTGGGAGAGACCCAGTACTTC
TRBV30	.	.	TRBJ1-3	CAWRQSSGNTIYF	TGTGCCTGGAGACAGTCCTCTGGAAACACCATATATTTT
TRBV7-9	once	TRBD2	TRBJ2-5	CASSPRLAVQETQYF	TGTGCCAGCAGCCCGAGACTAGCGGTACAAGAGACCCAGTACTTC
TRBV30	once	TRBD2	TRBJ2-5	CAWSKRGDKETQYF	TGTGCCTGGAGTAAGCGGGGGGACAAAGAGACCCAGTACTTC
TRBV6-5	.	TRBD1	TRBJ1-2	CASNPDRANYGYTF	TGTGCCAGCAACCCGGACAGGGCCAACTATGGCTACACCTTC
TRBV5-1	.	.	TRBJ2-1	CASSLGGGEQFF	TGCGCCAGCAGCTTGGGGGGCGGTGAGCAGTTCTTC
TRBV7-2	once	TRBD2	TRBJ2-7	CASSFGTSGAYEQYF	TGTGCCAGCAGCTTTGGGACTAGCGGGGCATACGAGCAGTACTTC
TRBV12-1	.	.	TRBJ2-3	CASSSPGLARTDTQYF	TGTGCCAGCAGCTCACCGGGACTAGCTCGCACAGATACGCAGTATTTT
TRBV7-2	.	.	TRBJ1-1	CASSLIAGLGGTEAFF	TGTGCCAGCAGCTTGATCGCAGGCCTGGGCGGGACTGAAGCTTTCTTT